What follows are 23 T cell receptor beta chains derived from one specimen sequenced in a study of blood T cell repertoires in COVID-19. Assay used: immunoSEQ multiplex PCR; TCRdb lists only in-frame clones, some missing. This table holds under 200,000 clones, 79% found once. Material for sequencing was peripheral blood. Receptors originate from a woman in her sixties or seventies with COVID-19, enrolled during active disease.

V and J are TRBV28 and TRBJ2-7; 7 bases map to TRBD1. Germline CDR1 and CDR2: MDHEN and SYDVKM. The J segment lost 3 bases and the V segment lost 6 bases, leaving 14 bases of the junction unmatched. There are 16 residues in the CDR3. The CDR3 coding sequence is TGTGCCAGCAGCGAACAGGGGCCGATACACTTCTACGAGCAGTACTTC. Amino acid sequence: CASSEQGPIHFYEQYF.

Only one count was recorded for this clone. V usage is TRBV30 and J usage is TRBJ1-1, with 8 bases matching TRBD1. The germline V gene has CDR1 GTSNPN and CDR2 SVGIG (reference sequence). V trimming: 2 bases; J trimming: 3 bases; junction bases outside the gene matches: 5. The CDR3 covers 14 residues. The CDR3 sequence: CAWSQDRADTEAFF. The CDR3 bases are TGTGCCTGGAGTCAGGACAGGGCGGACACTGAAGCTTTCTTT.

This CDR3 reads CASSLVTGGYEQYF. The DNA for the CDR3 is TGTGCCAGCAGCTTAGTAACAGGGGGCTACGAGCAGTACTTC. The chain recombines TRBV7-8 with TRBJ2-7; 8 bases match TRBD1. CDR1 is SGHVS and CDR2 is FQNEAQ in the germline V gene. This CDR3 region has 14 residues. With V trimmed by 1 base and J by 3 bases, 2 bases remained unmatched.

This clone was detected ten times or more. V is TRBV4-3 and J is TRBJ2-3; no clear D. Trimming removed 3 bases from V and 2 bases from J, with 6 bases in between. Per the germline V gene, CDR1 is LGHNA and CDR2 is YSLEER. This CDR3 has 13 residues. The CDR3 protein is CASSHVLTDTQYF. In nucleotides, the CDR3 is TGCGCCAGCAGCCACGTCCTCACAGATACGCAGTATTTT.

The J gene is TRBJ1-2, the V gene TRBV9; TRBD1 aligns across 7 bases. The ends lost 0 bases at V and 5 bases at J; junction bases unmatched: 7. The CDR3 runs 15 residues. Germline V lookup: CDR1 SGDLS, CDR2 YYNGEE. The CDR3, as DNA: TGTGCCAGCAGCGTAGTTCCAGGGGGTCATTATGGCTACACCTTC. It specifies CASSVVPGGHYGYTF.

This clone was seen a few times. The chain links TRBV6-1 to TRBJ2-1; the match to TRBD2 covers 7 bases. Per germline, CDR1 MNHNS and CDR2 SASEGT. The CDR3 is 19 residues long. The ends lost 4 bases at V and 7 bases at J; junction bases unmatched: 22. In nucleotides, the CDR3 is TGTGCCAGCAGTGTTTTTAGGGGAGTAGGGACTACTTTATCAAATGAGCAGTTCTTC. Protein sequence: CASSVFRGVGTTLSNEQFF.

The chain carries TRBV6-5 and TRBJ2-1, with 9 bases lining up with TRBD2. The germline V gene encodes CDR1 MNHEY and CDR2 SVGAGI. With V trimmed by 6 bases and J by 4 bases, 7 bases remained unmatched. The CDR3 covers 15 residues. The CDR3 DNA follows: TGTGCCAGCAGGCGACTAGCGGACCCATACAATGAGCAGTTCTTC. Translation gives CASRRLADPYNEQFF.

The J gene is TRBJ2-1, the V gene TRBV7-9; 8 bases line up with TRBD1. The trim removed 4 bases at V and 8 bases at J, leaving 10 bases unmatched. The CDR3 contains 15 residues. CDR1 and CDR2 (germline): SEHNR, FQNEAQ (reference sequence). The CDR3 protein is CASSSDRGASDEQFF. The DNA of the CDR3 is TGTGCCAGCAGCTCCGACAGGGGAGCTTCAGATGAGCAGTTCTTC.

This clone was counted between two and nine times. The rearrangement links TRBV6-5 to TRBJ1-4, with D possibly being TRBD1 (5 bases). From germline, CDR1 is MNHEY and CDR2 SVGAGI. The CDR3 spans 15 residues. Trimming shortened V by 0 bases and J by 8 bases, and 13 bases separated the two germline ends. The CDR3 loop reads CASSYSGRGGEKLFF. CDR3 DNA: TGTGCCAGCAGTTACTCGGGGAGGGGCGGGGAAAAACTGTTTTTT.

The chain combines TRBV6-5 with TRBJ2-1; no definite D call. Germline lookup yields CDR1 MNHEY and CDR2 SVGAGI. V was trimmed by 8 bases and J by 6 bases, leaving 20 bases between them. This CDR3 region has 15 residues. CDR3 region: CASHSSNIRVNEQFF. CDR3 nucleotides: TGTGCCAGCCACTCCTCCAATATACGAGTCAATGAGCAGTTCTTC.

This chain uses TRBV7-9 with TRBJ2-3, with 9 positions matching TRBD1. The V and J ends lost 5 bases and 3 bases, in that order; junction bases with no gene match: 9. From germline, CDR1 is SEHNR and CDR2 FQNEAQ (reference sequence). This CDR3 has 16 residues. The CDR3 DNA reads as TGTGCCAGCAGCCCAGGCTGGGACAGGGTGACAGATACGCAGTATTTT. Amino acids: CASSPGWDRVTDTQYF. The whole variable domain, filled in from reference TRBV7-9 and TRBJ2-3, reads DTGVSQNPRHKITKRGQNVTFRCDPISEHNRLYWYRQTLGQGPEFLTYFQNEAQLEKSRLLSDRFSAERPKGSFSTLEIQRTEQGDSAMYLCASSPGWDRVTDTQYFGPGTRLTVL.

This clone has more than one count but fewer than ten. The chain has TRBV7-9 and TRBJ2-3, with TRBD2 matching 15 bases. The CDR3 runs 18 residues. The V segment lost 3 bases and the J segment 4 bases; nucleotides outside the gene matches: 8. Germline CDR1 and CDR2: SEHNR and FQNEAQ (reference sequence). CDR3 region: CASSLGLAGGSAADTQYF. The CDR3 DNA reads as TGTGCCAGCAGCTTGGGACTAGCGGGGGGCTCAGCGGCAGATACGCAGTATTTT.

This clone was counted between two and nine times. The same CDR3 is also encoded by other DNA sequences in this sample. The chain recombines TRBV28 with TRBJ1-5, with 10 bases identical to TRBD1. The germline V gene has CDR1 MDHEN and CDR2 SYDVKM. The CDR3 spans 14 residues. J was trimmed by 4 bases and V by 6 bases; bases with no gene match: 3. The CDR3 spells CASSGTGDNQPQHF. As DNA, the CDR3 is TGTGCCAGCAGCGGGACAGGGGATAATCAGCCCCAGCATTTT.

J is TRBJ2-1 and V is TRBV11-3; TRBD1 might be the D (5 bases). V was cut by 4 bases and J by 6 bases, with 13 bases left in between. The CDR3 consists of 14 residues. The germline gives CDR1 SGHNT, CDR2 YENEEA. The chain's CDR3 is CASSSKQRGNEQFF. The CDR3 DNA is TGTGCCAGCAGCTCAAAACAAAGGGGCAATGAGCAGTTCTTC.

The chain joins TRBV29-1 to TRBJ2-3, with 12 bases matching TRBD2. Trimming cost V 4 bases and J 5 bases; bases outside gene matches: 10. The CDR3 loop spans 16 amino acids. Germline V lookup: CDR1 SQVTM, CDR2 ANQGSEA. CDR3 residues: CSVVLWTSGERDTQYF. The CDR3 bases are TGCAGCGTTGTATTGTGGACTAGCGGGGAGAGAGATACGCAGTATTTT.

In its sample, this clone was seen a few times. The chain joins TRBV2 to TRBJ2-1; D might be TRBD2 (6 bases). V lost 6 bases and J 2 bases, leaving 14 bases between the germline ends. Germline CDR1 is SNHLY and CDR2 is FYNNEI. CDR3 length: 15 amino acids. The CDR3: CASSTTRSPYNEQFF. CDR3 sequence (DNA): TGTGCCAGCAGCACGACTAGAAGTCCCTACAATGAGCAGTTCTTC.

The rearrangement uses TRBV30 and TRBJ2-1; a weak D match, TRBD2 (6 bases). The germline V and J ends were trimmed by 0 bases and 6 bases, with 12 bases remaining between them. The germline CDR1 and CDR2 sequences are GTSNPN and SVGIG (reference sequence). The CDR3 extends over 14 amino acids. The CDR3 DNA reads as TGTGCCTGGAGTGTAGGCGGGATGGTCAATGAGCAGTTCTTC. Protein: CAWSVGGMVNEQFF. The full variable domain, completed using reference TRBV30 and TRBJ2-1, is SQTIHQWPATLVQPVGSPLSLECTVEGTSNPNLYWYRQAAGRGLQLLFYSVGIGQISSEVPQNLSASRPQDRQFILSSKKLLLSDSGFYLCAWSVGGMVNEQFFGPGTRLTVL.

This clone has a single count. The chain combines TRBV7-2 with TRBJ1-6, with a weak D call TRBD1 (5 bases). Deletions cut 5 bases from V and 7 bases from J, with 18 bases between. The CDR3 sequence is 16 residues long. The germline gives CDR1 SGHTA, CDR2 FQGNSA. CDR3 residues: CASSSDSPYKNSPLHF. The CDR3 DNA follows: TGTGCCAGCAGCAGTGACAGCCCATACAAGAATTCACCCCTCCACTTT.

The J gene is TRBJ2-5, the V gene TRBV7-2, with 7 bases aligning to TRBD1. Unmatched junction bases numbered 7, after V lost 5 bases and J lost 4 bases. The length of the CDR3 is 14 residues. CDR1 and CDR2 from the germline V gene are SGHTA and FQGNSA. The CDR3 spells CASSPGGLTETQYF. CDR3 in DNA: TGTGCCAGCAGCCCAGGGGGTTTAACAGAGACCCAGTACTTC.

This chain links TRBV6-2 or TRBV6-3 with TRBJ2-7, with TRBD2 identical over 11 bases. The V and J ends lost 5 bases and 0 bases, in that order; junction bases with no gene match: 3. The V gene's germline CDR1 is MNHEY and CDR2 SVGEGT. The CDR3 is made up of 15 amino acids. CDR3 sequence: CASSVAGGSSYEQYF. CDR3 bases: TGTGCCAGCAGTGTAGCGGGAGGGAGCTCCTACGAGCAGTACTTC.

The chain links TRBV6-2 or TRBV6-3 to TRBJ2-2; 10 bases line up with TRBD1. CDR1 is MNHEY and CDR2 is SVGEGT in the germline V gene. The V gene end was trimmed by 4 bases and the J gene end by 5 bases; junction bases not matched to a gene: 7. The CDR3 is 16 residues long. This CDR3 is CASSSGTGVMTGELFF. DNA of the CDR3: TGTGCCAGCAGTTCCGGGACAGGGGTTATGACCGGGGAGCTGTTTTTT.

This rearrangement joins TRBV5-1 to TRBJ2-5; 9 bases align to TRBD2. Losses at the gene ends were 0 bases for V and 5 bases for J; bases not matched to a gene: 5. From germline, CDR1 is SGHRS and CDR2 YFSETQ. The CDR3 runs 15 residues. The DNA of the CDR3 is TGCGCCAGCAGCTTGGGGGCTAGCGGGGAGGAGACCCAGTACTTC. It codes for CASSLGASGEETQYF.

The chain recombines TRBV21-1 with TRBJ2-2; the D segment call TRBD1 is taken from the table without a DNA check. TRBV21-1 is given as a pseudogene. The CDR3 loop spans 16 amino acids. In DNA form, the CDR3 reads TGTGCCAGCAGCGGCCGGACAGGGGGCTACACCGGGGAGCTGTTTTTT. Its protein is CASSGRTGGYTGELFF.